One TCR beta chain is described in this entry. In the original processing: Reference gene primer amplification gave estimated nucleated cell counts. Here immunoSEQ multiplex PCR was the method, and the copy in TCRdb shows in-frame clones only, minus some. The V and J calls and clone size come from that table; D and trimming were worked out from the DNA. The data contain about 330,000 clones, approximately 88% of them singletons. Looked up from germline, CDR1 is SQVTM and CDR2 is ANQGSEA. The CDR3 totals 13 residues. The J segment lost 7 bases and the V segment lost 6 bases, leaving 9 bases of the junction unmatched. These data belong to a study of blood T cell repertoires in COVID-19. Study in general: Specimens from acute and convalescent COVID-19 originated in the United States, Italy and Spain. T cells, B-cell-depleted T cells, or PBMCs supplied cDNA or gDNA.

Sequences were obtained from peripheral blood. The receptor comes from a woman between 50 and 59 years old with active or convalescent COVID-19. This chain links TRBV29-1 with TRBJ2-7; TRBD1 matches at 10 bases. The CDR3, as DNA: TGCAGCGTAGACAGGGGGCCAGCGGAAGAGCAGTACTTC. It specifies CSVDRGPAEEQYF.